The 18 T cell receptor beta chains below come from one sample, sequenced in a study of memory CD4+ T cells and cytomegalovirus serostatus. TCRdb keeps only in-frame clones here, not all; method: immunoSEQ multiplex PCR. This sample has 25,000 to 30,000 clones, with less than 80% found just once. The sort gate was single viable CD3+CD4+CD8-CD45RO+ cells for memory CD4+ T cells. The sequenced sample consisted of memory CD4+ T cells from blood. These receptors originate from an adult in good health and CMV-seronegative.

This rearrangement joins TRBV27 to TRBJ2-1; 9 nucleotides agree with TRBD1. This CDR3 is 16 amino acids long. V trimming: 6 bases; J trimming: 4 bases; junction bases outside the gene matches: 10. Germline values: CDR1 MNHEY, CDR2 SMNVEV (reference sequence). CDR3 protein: CASRHGGTGTYNEQFF. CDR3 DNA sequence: TGTGCCAGCAGACACGGGGGGACAGGGACATACAATGAGCAGTTCTTC.

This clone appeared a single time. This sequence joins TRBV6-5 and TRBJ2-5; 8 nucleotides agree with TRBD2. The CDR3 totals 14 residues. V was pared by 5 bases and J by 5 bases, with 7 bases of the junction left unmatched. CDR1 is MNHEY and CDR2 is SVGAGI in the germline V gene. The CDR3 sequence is CASSTRGGEETQYF. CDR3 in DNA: TGTGCCAGCAGTACCCGGGGGGGCGAGGAGACCCAGTACTTC.

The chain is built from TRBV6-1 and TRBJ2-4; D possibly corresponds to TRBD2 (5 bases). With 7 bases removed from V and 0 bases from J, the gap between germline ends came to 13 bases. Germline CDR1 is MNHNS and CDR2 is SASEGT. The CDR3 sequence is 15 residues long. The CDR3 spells CASNLAGEAKNIQYF. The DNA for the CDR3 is TGTGCCAGCAACCTAGCCGGGGAAGCCAAAAACATTCAGTACTTC.

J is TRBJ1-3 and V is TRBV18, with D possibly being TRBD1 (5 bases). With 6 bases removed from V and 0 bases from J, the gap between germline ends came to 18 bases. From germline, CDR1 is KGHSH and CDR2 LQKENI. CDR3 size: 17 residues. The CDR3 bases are TGTGCCAGCTCTCCGGATCCCTCAGGGACCTCTGGAAACACCATATATTTT. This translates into CASSPDPSGTSGNTIYF.

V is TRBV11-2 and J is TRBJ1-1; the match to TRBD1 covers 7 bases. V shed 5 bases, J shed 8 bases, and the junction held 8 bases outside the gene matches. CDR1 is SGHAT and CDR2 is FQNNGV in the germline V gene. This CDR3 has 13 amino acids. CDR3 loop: CASSPIGGAEAFF. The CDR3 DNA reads TGTGCCAGCAGCCCAATAGGGGGCGCGGAAGCTTTCTTT.

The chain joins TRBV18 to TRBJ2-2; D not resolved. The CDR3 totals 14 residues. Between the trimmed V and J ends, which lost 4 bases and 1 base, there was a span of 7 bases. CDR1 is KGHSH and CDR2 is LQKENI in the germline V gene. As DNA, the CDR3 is TGTGCCAGCTCACTAGCACGGAACACCGGGGAGCTGTTTTTT. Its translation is CASSLARNTGELFF.

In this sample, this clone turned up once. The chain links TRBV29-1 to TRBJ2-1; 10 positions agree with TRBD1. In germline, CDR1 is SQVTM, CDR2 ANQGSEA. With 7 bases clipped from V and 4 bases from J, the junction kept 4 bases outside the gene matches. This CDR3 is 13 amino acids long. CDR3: CSAWDRGYNEQFF. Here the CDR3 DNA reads TGCAGCGCGTGGGACAGGGGTTACAATGAGCAGTTCTTC.

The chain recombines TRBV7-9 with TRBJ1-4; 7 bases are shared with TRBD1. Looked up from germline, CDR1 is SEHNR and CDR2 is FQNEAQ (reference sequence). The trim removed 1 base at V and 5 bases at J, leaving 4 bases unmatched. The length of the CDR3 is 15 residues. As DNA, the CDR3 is TGTGCCAGCAGCTTAGTTGGGACAGAGAATGAAAAACTGTTTTTT. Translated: CASSLVGTENEKLFF.

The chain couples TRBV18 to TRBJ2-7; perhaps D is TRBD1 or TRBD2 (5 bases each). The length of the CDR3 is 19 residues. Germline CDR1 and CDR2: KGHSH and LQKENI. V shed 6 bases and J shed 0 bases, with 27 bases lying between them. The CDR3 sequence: CASSPGTGLLGSPSYEQYF. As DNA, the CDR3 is TGTGCCAGCTCGCCCGGGACCGGGCTTCTTGGCAGCCCCTCCTACGAGCAGTACTTC.

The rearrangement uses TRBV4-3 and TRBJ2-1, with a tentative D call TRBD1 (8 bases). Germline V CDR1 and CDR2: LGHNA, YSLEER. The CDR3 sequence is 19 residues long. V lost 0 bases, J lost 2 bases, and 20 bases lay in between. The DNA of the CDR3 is TGCGCCAGCAGCCAAGATTATGAGGGGGGGGACAGGCCCTACAATGAGCAGTTCTTC. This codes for CASSQDYEGGDRPYNEQFF.

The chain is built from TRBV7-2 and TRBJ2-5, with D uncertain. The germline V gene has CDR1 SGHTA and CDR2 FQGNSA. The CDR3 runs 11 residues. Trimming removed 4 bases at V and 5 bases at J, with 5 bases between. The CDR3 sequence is CASSSRETQYF. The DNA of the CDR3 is TGTGCCAGCAGCTCGAGGGAGACCCAGTACTTC.

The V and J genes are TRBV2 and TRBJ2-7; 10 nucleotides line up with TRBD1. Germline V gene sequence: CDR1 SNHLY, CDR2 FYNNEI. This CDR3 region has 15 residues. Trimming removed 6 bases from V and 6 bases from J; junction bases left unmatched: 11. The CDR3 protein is CASRSRGGTGAEQYF. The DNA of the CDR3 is TGTGCCAGCAGATCAAGGGGAGGGACAGGGGCCGAGCAGTACTTC.

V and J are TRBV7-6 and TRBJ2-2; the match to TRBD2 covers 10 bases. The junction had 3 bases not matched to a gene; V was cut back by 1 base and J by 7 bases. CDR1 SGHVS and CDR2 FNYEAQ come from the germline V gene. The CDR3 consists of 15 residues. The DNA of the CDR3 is TGTGCCAGCAGCTTAGAAGCGGGGGGGCACGGGGAGCTGTTTTTT. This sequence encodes CASSLEAGGHGELFF.

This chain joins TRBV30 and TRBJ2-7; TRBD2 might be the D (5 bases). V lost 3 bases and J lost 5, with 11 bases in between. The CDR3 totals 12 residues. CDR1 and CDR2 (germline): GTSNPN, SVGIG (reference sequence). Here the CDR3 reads CAWRGSGDEQYF. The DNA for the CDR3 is TGTGCCTGGAGAGGGAGCGGTGACGAGCAGTACTTC.

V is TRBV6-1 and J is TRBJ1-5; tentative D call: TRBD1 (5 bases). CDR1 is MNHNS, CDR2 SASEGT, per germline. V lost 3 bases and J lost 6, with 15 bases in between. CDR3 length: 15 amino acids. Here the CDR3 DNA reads TGTGCCAGCAGTGATAGGTGGGACCCCTTTCAGCCCCAGCATTTT. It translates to CASSDRWDPFQPQHF.

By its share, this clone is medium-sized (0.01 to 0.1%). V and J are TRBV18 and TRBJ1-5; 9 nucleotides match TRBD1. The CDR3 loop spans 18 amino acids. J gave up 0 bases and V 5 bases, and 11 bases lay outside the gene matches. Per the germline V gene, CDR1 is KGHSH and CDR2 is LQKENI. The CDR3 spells CASSSQAGTGSSNQPQHF. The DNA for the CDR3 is TGTGCCAGCTCATCACAGGCCGGGACAGGGAGTAGCAATCAGCCCCAGCATTTT.

In DNA, the CDR3 is TGCAGTGCTTCACAGGGTAACGAGCAGTACTTC. Amino acid sequence: CSASQGNEQYF. V usage is TRBV20-1 and J usage is TRBJ2-7; D possibly corresponds to TRBD1 (6 bases). CDR1 is DFQATT and CDR2 is SNEGSKA in the germline V gene (reference sequence). Trimming took off 5 bases at V and 5 bases at J, with 10 bases between the two ends. The CDR3 spans 11 residues.

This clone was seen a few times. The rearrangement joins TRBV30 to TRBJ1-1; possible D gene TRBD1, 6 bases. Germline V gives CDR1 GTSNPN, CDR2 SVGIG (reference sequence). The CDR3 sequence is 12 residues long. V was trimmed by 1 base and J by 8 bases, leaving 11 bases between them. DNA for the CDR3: TGTGCCTGGAGTGCTGGGGGCGTGGAAGCTTTCTTT. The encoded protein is CAWSAGGVEAFF.